Listed here are 27 T cell receptor beta chains from one sample, sequenced in a study of cytomegalovirus exposure and HLA in healthy donors. The primer mix had 60 Vbeta and 13 Jbeta primers. Repertoires were generated with immunoSEQ multiplex PCR, while TCRdb's copy carries only in-frame clones and drops some. The table has about 110,000 clones, roughly 69% seen once. Sequencing was done on a sample of PBMCs. All receptors derive from a woman in her thirties in good health and CMV-seronegative.

A word on this clone: Other DNA sequences in the same sample also yield this CDR3. The CDR3 reads CAIRPILSSYNEQFF. The CDR3 coding sequence is TGTGCCATCCGGCCTATACTAAGCTCCTACAATGAGCAGTTCTTC. The V and J genes are TRBV28 and TRBJ2-1, with no clear D. CDR1 is MDHEN and CDR2 is SYDVKM in the germline V gene. The CDR3 is 15 amino acids. Trimming took 10 bases from V and 0 from J, leaving 16 bases between them.

The chain links TRBV28 to TRBJ2-3; 8 nucleotides line up with TRBD1. Germline V lookup: CDR1 MDHEN, CDR2 SYDVKM. Germline trimming cut 6 bases from V and 7 bases from J; bases unmatched to any gene: 6. This CDR3 contains 13 residues. The CDR3 spells CASSLTGGHTQYF. Written as DNA, the CDR3 is TGTGCCAGCAGCCTCACAGGGGGGCATACGCAGTATTTT.

On this clone: The junction differs from germline at one of its ends, possibly a read error. The genes are TRBV4-1 and TRBJ2-2; 8 nucleotides line up with TRBD2. The CDR3 extends over 17 amino acids. Germline loops: CDR1 MGHRA, CDR2 YSYEKL. In nucleotides, the CDR3 is TGCGCCAGCAGCCGCCGAGCGCGAGCGGGGGACACCGGGGAGCTGCTTTTT. Protein sequence: CASSRRARAGDTGELLF.

This rearrangement joins TRBV7-9 to TRBJ2-2; the D gene is possibly TRBD2 (6 bases). CDR3 length equals 14 residues. The germline gives CDR1 SEHNR, CDR2 FQNEAQ (reference sequence). Trimming shortened V by 2 bases and J by 3 bases, and 7 bases separated the two germline ends. The chain's CDR3 is CASSLWGDTGELFF. CDR3 nucleotide sequence: TGTGCCAGCAGCTTATGGGGGGACACCGGGGAGCTGTTTTTT.

The chain uses TRBV6-1 and TRBJ2-7, with 11 positions matching TRBD1. Germline CDR1 reads MNHNS; CDR2 reads SASEGT. The CDR3 length is 14 residues. Trimming took 5 bases from V and 3 from J; bases not matched to a gene: 3. For the CDR3, the DNA is TGTGCCAGCAGTTTCGGGACAGGGGGCTACGAGCAGTACTTC. It codes for CASSFGTGGYEQYF.

The rearrangement links TRBV5-1 to TRBJ1-1, with D hard to call. The CDR3 is 14 residues long. V was trimmed by 0 bases and J by 4 bases, leaving 10 bases between them. Looked up from germline, CDR1 is SGHRS and CDR2 is YFSETQ. This CDR3 is CASSLGQQSTEAFF. CDR3 nucleotide sequence: TGCGCCAGCAGCTTGGGCCAACAGAGCACTGAAGCTTTCTTT.

This chain connects TRBV5-1 to TRBJ2-7; the D gene is possibly TRBD2 (6 bases). Germline CDR1 reads SGHRS; CDR2 reads YFSETQ. CDR3 size: 15 residues. Trimming stripped 2 bases from V and 7 bases from J, with 19 bases between. The CDR3 nucleotides read TGCGCCAGCAGCTTCACGGGACTCGAGTCTGGAGAGCAGTACTTC. Translation gives CASSFTGLESGEQYF. The variable domain in full, completed from reference TRBV5-1 and TRBJ2-7, reads KAGVTQTPRYLIKTRGQQVTLSCSPISGHRSVSWYQQTPGQGLQFLFEYFSETQRNKGNFPGRFSGRQFSNSRSEMNVSTLELGDSALYLCASSFTGLESGEQYFGPGTRLTVT.

The chain links TRBV28 to TRBJ2-2; TRBD1 matches 12 bases. The CDR3 is made up of 16 amino acids. Germline values: CDR1 MDHEN, CDR2 SYDVKM. J lost 7 bases, V lost 4 bases, and 7 bases had no gene match. CDR3 in amino acids: CASSSGTGGAGGELFF. In DNA form, the CDR3 reads TGTGCCAGCAGTTCAGGGACAGGGGGCGCTGGCGGGGAGCTGTTTTTT.

J is TRBJ1-2 and V is TRBV28; a weak D match, TRBD1 (5 bases). This CDR3 has 11 residues. Germline values: CDR1 MDHEN, CDR2 SYDVKM. Trimming took 10 bases from V and 8 from J, leaving 14 bases between them. In DNA, the CDR3 is TGTGCCACCTGGGGGGAGATCGGCTACACCTTC. It specifies CATWGEIGYTF.

The chain employs TRBV11-1 and TRBJ2-1, with D possibly being TRBD2 (5 bases). CDR1 is SGHAT, CDR2 FQDESV, per germline (reference sequence). The CDR3 spans 13 residues. Trimming shortened V by 2 bases and J by 9 bases, and 11 bases separated the two germline ends. The CDR3 coding sequence is TGTGCCAGCAGCTTAAACGGGGAAGGTGAGCAGTTCTTC. It yields the protein CASSLNGEGEQFF.

The V gene is TRBV12-5, the J gene TRBJ2-1, with 8 bases lining up with TRBD2. V shed 4 bases, J shed 4 bases, and the junction held 9 bases outside the gene matches. The CDR3 is 16 residues long. Germline CDR1 reads LGHNT; CDR2 reads FRNRAP. The CDR3 DNA is TGTGCTAGTGGTTGGGAGGCGGGAGGTACTTACAATGAGCAGTTCTTC. It specifies CASGWEAGGTYNEQFF.

Only one count was recorded for this clone. The rearrangement links TRBV27 to TRBJ2-5; 7 bases line up with TRBD2. V gave up 5 bases and J gave up 5 bases; unmatched junction bases: 17. This CDR3 spans 17 amino acids. Germline V lookup: CDR1 MNHEY, CDR2 SMNVEV (reference sequence). The CDR3 coding sequence is TGTGCCAGCAGTACAAACTTATACGCGGGAGTGTTGGAGACCCAGTACTTC. Protein sequence: CASSTNLYAGVLETQYF.

V is TRBV4-1 and J is TRBJ2-5; TRBD1 matches 7 bases. Germline CDR1 MGHRA, CDR2 YSYEKL. The CDR3 extends over 15 amino acids. After removal of 4 bases from V and 2 bases from J, the junction contained 7 bases not matched to a gene. The CDR3 here is CASSRPGQSQETQYF. CDR3 nucleotides: TGCGCCAGCAGCCGCCCGGGACAGAGTCAAGAGACCCAGTACTTC.

This clone was observed a few times. This rearrangement joins TRBV18 to TRBJ2-7; perhaps TRBD1 as D (5 bases). Germline V CDR1 and CDR2: KGHSH, LQKENI. This CDR3 spans 13 amino acids. Trimming removed 3 bases from V and 3 bases from J, with 9 bases in between. The CDR3 region has the DNA TGTGCCAGCTCACCCGACAGTTTCTACGAGCAGTACTTC. It translates to CASSPDSFYEQYF.

The CDR3 loop is CASSFSRGNTGELFF. In DNA form, the CDR3 reads TGCGCCAGCAGCTTTAGCAGGGGTAACACCGGGGAGCTGTTTTTT. The chain couples TRBV4-1 to TRBJ2-2; a weak D match, TRBD1 (6 bases). Trimming took off 5 bases at V and 2 bases at J, with 12 bases between the two ends. This CDR3 spans 15 amino acids. CDR1 MGHRA and CDR2 YSYEKL come from the germline V gene.

The chain is built from TRBV5-4 and TRBJ2-6; a weak D match, TRBD2 (5 bases). V was shortened by 4 bases and J by 1 base, with 9 bases between the two germline ends. The germline V gene has CDR1 SGHNT and CDR2 YYREEE (reference sequence). The CDR3 is 15 residues long. The CDR3: CASSPSGSGANVLTF. The CDR3 bases are TGTGCCAGCAGCCCCTCGGGGTCTGGGGCCAACGTCCTGACTTTC.

Within the sample, this clone is medium-sized. The V call is TRBV6-1, the J call TRBJ1-5; D is unclear. The CDR3 spans 15 residues. The germline gives CDR1 MNHNS, CDR2 SASEGT. With 1 base removed from V and 0 bases from J, the gap between germline ends came to 7 bases. The CDR3 region has the DNA TGTGCCAGCAGTGAAGGGCACCATAGCAATCAGCCCCAGCATTTT. It is translated as CASSEGHHSNQPQHF.

The chain links TRBV28 to TRBJ2-7, with a possible D match to TRBD1 (5 bases). Germline loops: CDR1 MDHEN, CDR2 SYDVKM. The CDR3 sequence is 14 residues long. Between the trimmed V and J ends, which lost 6 bases and 3 bases, there was a span of 15 bases. The CDR3 DNA sequence: TGTGCCAGCAGCTTACTGGGGCAGGGCTACGAGCAGTACTTC. This encodes CASSLLGQGYEQYF.

In its sample, this clone was seen a few times. V is TRBV2 and J is TRBJ2-6; 8 bases are shared with TRBD1. V shed 7 bases and J 3 bases; nucleotides not matched to a gene: 17. The CDR3 loop spans 19 amino acids. The germline V gene encodes CDR1 SNHLY and CDR2 FYNNEI. The CDR3 sequence: CASTPLGAGGASGANVLTF. CDR3 bases: TGTGCCAGCACCCCTTTGGGGGCAGGGGGCGCTAGTGGGGCCAACGTCCTGACTTTC. Looking up the rest from reference TRBV2 and TRBJ2-6 gives the full variable domain: EPEVTQTPSHQVTQMGQEVILRCVPISNHLYFYWYRQILGQKVEFLVSFYNNEISEKSEIFDDQFSVERPDGSNFTLKIRSTKLEDSAMYFCASTPLGAGGASGANVLTFGAGSRLTVL.

This clone turned up a few times. The chain combines TRBV29-1 with TRBJ2-5; TRBD2 aligns across 11 bases. This CDR3 is built from 13 residues. The V gene's germline CDR1 is SQVTM and CDR2 ANQGSEA. Trimming took 7 bases from V and 4 from J; bases not matched to a gene: 5. CDR3 sequence reads: CSATSGALETQYF. CDR3 coding DNA: TGCAGCGCGACTAGCGGGGCGTTAGAGACCCAGTACTTC.

The rearrangement uses TRBV7-9 and TRBJ2-1, with 14 bases that match TRBD2. The germline V gene encodes CDR1 SEHNR and CDR2 FQNEAQ (reference sequence). V lost 2 bases and J lost 10; bases outside the gene matches: 7. The CDR3 contains 16 residues. The CDR3 here is CASSLPGLAGVGEQFF. The DNA of the CDR3 is TGTGCCAGCAGCTTACCGGGACTAGCGGGAGTAGGGGAGCAGTTCTTC.

This clone appeared a few times. The rearrangement uses TRBV6-5 and TRBJ1-1, with 7 nucleotides matching TRBD1. Per the germline V gene, CDR1 is MNHEY and CDR2 is SVGAGI. J gave up 4 bases and V 2 bases, and 7 bases lay outside the gene matches. The length of the CDR3 is 15 residues. CDR3 region: CASSYSVDRVTEAFF. The CDR3 nucleotides read TGTGCCAGCAGTTACAGCGTAGACAGGGTCACTGAAGCTTTCTTT.

The V and J genes are TRBV28 and TRBJ1-2; 7 nucleotides align to TRBD1. Germline V CDR1 and CDR2: MDHEN, SYDVKM. Germline trimming cut 6 bases from V and 2 bases from J; bases unmatched to any gene: 9. This CDR3 spans 15 amino acids. The CDR3: CASSSTGEGNYGYTF. The CDR3 bases are TGTGCCAGCAGCTCCACAGGGGAAGGGAACTATGGCTACACCTTC.

There are a few counts of this clone. The chain combines TRBV9 with TRBJ2-2; 7 bases line up with TRBD2. The J segment lost 5 bases and the V segment lost 4 bases, leaving 5 bases of the junction unmatched. The CDR3 consists of 14 residues. CDR1 and CDR2 (germline): SGDLS, YYNGEE. The CDR3 coding sequence is TGTGCCAGCAGCCGGGGGGAGTGGACCGGGGAGCTGTTTTTT. It encodes CASSRGEWTGELFF.

The V call is TRBV6-5, the J call TRBJ2-2; 8 nucleotides agree with TRBD2. Trimming removed 5 bases from V and 4 bases from J; junction bases left unmatched: 6. The germline V gene has CDR1 MNHEY and CDR2 SVGAGI. This CDR3 has 15 amino acids. The CDR3 DNA reads as TGTGCCAGCAGTACGGGGGGGGCGGTCACCGGGGAGCTGTTTTTT. The encoded protein is CASSTGGAVTGELFF.

The chain is built from TRBV10-3 and TRBJ1-2; D possibly corresponds to TRBD1 (6 bases). The germline V gene encodes CDR1 ENHRY and CDR2 SYGVKD. The CDR3 sequence is 12 residues long. V was trimmed by 6 bases and J by 4 bases, leaving 9 bases between them. Written as DNA, the CDR3 is TGTGCCATCAGACAGGGCGGCTATGGCTACACCTTC. It translates to CAIRQGGYGYTF.

The chain couples TRBV28 to TRBJ2-7, with 8 positions matching TRBD2. Per germline, CDR1 MDHEN and CDR2 SYDVKM. V was pared by 4 bases and J by 1 base, with 3 bases of the junction left unmatched. This CDR3 is 14 amino acids long. The CDR3 reads CASSSPGGSYEQYF. The CDR3 DNA reads as TGTGCCAGCAGTTCTCCGGGAGGGTCCTACGAGCAGTACTTC.